Listed below are T cell receptor beta chains from one sample, sequenced in a study of blood T cell repertoires in COVID-19. Libraries were prepared by immunoSEQ multiplex PCR; TCRdb keeps only in-frame clonotypes and omits some of them. The data contain 200,000 to 250,000 clones, more than 75% of them singletons. The sample taken for sequencing was peripheral blood. These receptor sequences come from a man aged 45-65 years with acute or convalescent COVID-19. CDR3s include the opening cysteine and the closing phenylalanine or tryptophan. The D gene is left open where the match is weak.

D gene: -; V gene: TRBV6-2/TRBV6-3; J gene: TRBJ1-6; CDR3 protein: CASSKGYNSPLHF; CDR3 DNA: TGTGCCAGCAGTAAGGGGTATAATTCACCCCTCCACTTT
D gene: -; V gene: TRBV18; J gene: TRBJ2-5; CDR3 protein: CASSPEDVQYF; CDR3 DNA: TGTGCCAGCTCACCGGAGGATGTCCAGTACTTC
D gene: TRBD2; V gene: TRBV9; J gene: TRBJ2-3; CDR3 protein: CASSVGVSGGSTDTQYF; CDR3 DNA: TGTGCCAGCAGCGTAGGGGTTAGCGGGGGGAGCACAGATACGCAGTATTTT
D gene: -; V gene: TRBV5-4; J gene: TRBJ2-1; CDR3 protein: CASSPMAGHKNEQFF; CDR3 DNA: TGTGCCAGCAGCCCTATGGCGGGCCACAAGAATGAGCAGTTCTTC
D gene: TRBD1; V gene: TRBV11-2; J gene: TRBJ1-1; CDR3 protein: CASSSLTGMNTEAFF; CDR3 DNA: TGTGCCAGCAGCTCCCTGACAGGGATGAACACTGAAGCTTTCTTT
D gene: TRBD2; V gene: TRBV7-6; J gene: TRBJ2-7; CDR3 protein: CASTPSRGGEQYF; CDR3 DNA: TGTGCCAGCACTCCGTCGAGGGGAGGGGAGCAGTACTTC
D gene: TRBD1; V gene: TRBV27; J gene: TRBJ1-2; CDR3 protein: CASSPDRGFGYTF; CDR3 DNA: TGTGCCAGCAGCCCGGACAGGGGATTCGGCTACACCTTC
D gene: TRBD1; V gene: TRBV18; J gene: TRBJ1-4; CDR3 protein: CASSQGAGEKLFF; CDR3 DNA: TGTGCCAGCTCACAGGGGGCAGGTGAAAAACTGTTTTTT
D gene: -; V gene: TRBV5-1; J gene: TRBJ2-5; CDR3 protein: CASSLDPRGQGETQYF; CDR3 DNA: TGCGCCAGCAGCCTGGACCCCAGGGGCCAGGGAGAGACCCAGTACTTC
D gene: -; V gene: TRBV3-1/TRBV3-2; J gene: TRBJ1-2; CDR3 protein: CASSQERVDGYTF; CDR3 DNA: TGTGCCAGCAGCCAAGAGAGAGTGGATGGCTACACCTTC